The 32 T cell receptor beta chains in this list originate from one sample, sequenced in a study of T cells in Graves' hyperthyroidism and ophthalmopathy. TCR beta CDR3 region amplification was performed from RNA transcripts. The study used the HTBI primer set for a first-round RT-PCR of the TCR CDR3. TCRdb fed the multiplex PCR reads into MiXCR, producing one record per CDR3 protein. The sample has about 99,000 distinct CDR3 sequences; about 45% are singletons. The specimen sequenced was blood. These receptors were collected from a man aged 40-49 years with Graves' hyperthyroidism.

The chain couples TRBV18 to TRBJ1-2; a weak D match, TRBD1 (6 bases). V dropped 2 bases and J dropped 5 bases, with 9 bases sitting between them. This CDR3 region has 13 residues. Germline values: CDR1 KGHSH, CDR2 LQKENI. CDR3 coding DNA: TGTGCCAGCTCACCAGGACAGTTTTATGGCTACACCTTC. It yields the protein CASSPGQFYGYTF.

Points on this clonotype: This may come from a read error, since a much larger clone is one base off. The chain combines TRBV6-5 with TRBJ1-1; no clear D. Trimming pared 6 bases from V and 1 base from J, leaving 12 bases between. The germline gives CDR1 MNHEY, CDR2 SVGAGI. There are 14 residues in the CDR3. CDR3 sequence: CASRRSGGNTEAFF. CDR3 DNA sequence: TGTGCCAGCAGGAGAAGCGGCGGGAACACTGAAGCTTTCTTT.

This clonotype was found many times. The chain couples TRBV7-3 to TRBJ2-1, with 9 positions matching TRBD1. The CDR3 loop spans 15 amino acids. Germline CDR1 reads SGHTA; CDR2 reads FQGTGA. V shed 5 bases, J shed 6 bases, and the junction held 8 bases outside the gene matches. CDR3 DNA sequence: TGTGCCAGCAGCCAGAGGACAGGGGAGGGCAATGAGCAGTTCTTC. Its protein is CASSQRTGEGNEQFF.

At least ten counts were recorded for this clonotype. This chain uses TRBV6-1 with TRBJ2-6; no firm D call. Between the trimmed V and J ends, which lost 6 bases and 2 bases, there was a span of 8 bases. Germline V gene sequence: CDR1 MNHNS, CDR2 SASEGT. CDR3 size: 14 residues. CDR3 region: CASRTETGANVLTF. The CDR3 DNA follows: TGTGCCAGCAGGACGGAGACTGGGGCCAACGTCCTGACTTTC.

In this sample, this clonotype turned up many times. The chain has TRBV4-1 and TRBJ1-1, with D unresolved. V gave up 5 bases and J gave up 1 base, with 14 bases separating them. The CDR3 length is 15 residues. Germline V gives CDR1 MGHRA, CDR2 YSYEKL. CDR3 sequence (DNA): TGCGCCAGCAGCAGCCGGGTCCTCACGAACACTGAAGCTTTCTTT. It codes for CASSSRVLTNTEAFF.

V is TRBV24-1 and J is TRBJ2-7; D possibly matches TRBD1 or TRBD2 (6 bases each). CDR1 and CDR2 from the germline V gene are KGHDR and SFDVKD. This CDR3 region has 15 residues. V was trimmed by 0 bases and J by 3 bases, leaving 11 bases between them. The CDR3 loop reads CATSDLKRGVYEQYF. CDR3 sequence (DNA): TGTGCCACCAGTGATTTGAAAAGGGGGGTCTACGAGCAGTACTTC.

This clonotype was counted a few times. The J gene is TRBJ2-6, the V gene TRBV15, with 9 nucleotides matching TRBD2. Germline V gene lookup returns CDR1 LNHNV and CDR2 YYDKDF (reference sequence). V shed 3 bases and J 11 bases; nucleotides not matched to a gene: 11. CDR3 length equals 16 residues. This CDR3 reads CATSRGLIAGAYVLTF. The CDR3 bases are TGTGCCACCAGCAGGGGCCTCATAGCGGGAGCCTACGTCCTGACTTTC.

This rearrangement joins TRBV10-1 to TRBJ2-3; no clear D gene. CDR1 is WNHNN, CDR2 SYGVQD, per germline (reference sequence). CDR3 length equals 10 residues. With 7 bases removed from V and 4 bases from J, the gap between germline ends came to 3 bases. In DNA form, the CDR3 reads TGCGCCAGCACGCCAGATACGCAGTATTTT. Its translation: CASTPDTQYF.

The rearrangement joins TRBV5-1 to TRBJ1-1, with 11 bases that match TRBD1. This CDR3 region has 14 residues. The J segment lost 8 bases and the V segment lost 7 bases, leaving 10 bases of the junction unmatched. CDR1 SGHRS and CDR2 YFSETQ come from the germline V gene. The DNA for the CDR3 is TGCGCCAGCCACCTCGGGACAGGGGGGACGGAAGCTTTCTTT. It codes for CASHLGTGGTEAFF.

This clonotype was seen ten or more times. The CDR3 bases are TGTGCCAGCAGCCCCCCGAGAGACACTGAAGCTTTCTTT. It is translated as CASSPPRDTEAFF. The chain has TRBV4-2 and TRBJ1-1; no reliable D call. This CDR3 comprises 13 residues. Trimming stripped 4 bases from V and 3 bases from J, with 9 bases between. Germline V CDR1 and CDR2: LGHNA, YNFKEQ.

This clonotype came up many times. This chain links TRBV7-2 with TRBJ1-2; TRBD1 aligns across 12 bases. Germline V lookup: CDR1 SGHTA, CDR2 FQGNSA. The CDR3 is made up of 13 amino acids. V lost 4 bases to trimming and J lost 13 bases; unmatched junction nucleotides: 7. DNA of the CDR3: TGTGCCAGCAGCTATGGGACAGGGGGCGGGAGCACCTTC. Amino acid sequence: CASSYGTGGGSTF.

J is TRBJ1-5 and V is TRBV19; D ambiguous. From germline, CDR1 is LNHDA and CDR2 SQIVND (reference sequence). This CDR3 spans 10 amino acids. The V and J ends lost 5 bases and 8 bases respectively, with 4 bases between them. CDR3 sequence reads: CASSLKPQHF. The DNA of the CDR3 is TGTGCCAGTAGTTTGAAGCCCCAGCATTTT.

The rearrangement links TRBV20-1 to TRBJ1-4; 9 positions match TRBD1. CDR1 is DFQATT, CDR2 SNEGSKA, per germline (reference sequence). The ends lost 1 base at V and 9 bases at J; junction bases unmatched: 6. The CDR3 covers 14 residues. For the CDR3, the DNA is TGCAGTGCTAGAGTAGCGGGACAGGGAAAAAAACTGTTTTTT. Its protein product is CSARVAGQGKKLFF.

V gene TRBV19 combines with J gene TRBJ2-1; D is uncertain. V was clipped by 6 bases and J by 12 bases, with 12 bases between them. CDR1 is LNHDA and CDR2 is SQIVND in the germline V gene (reference sequence). The CDR3 is 11 amino acids. CDR3: CASRHRSAQFF. The CDR3 DNA follows: TGTGCCAGTAGACACCGGAGTGCGCAGTTCTTC.

A word on this clonotype: Compared with germline, one end of the junction differs, possibly owing to a read error. The chain has TRBV7-9 and TRBJ2-1; 9 bases align to TRBD1. CDR3 length: 14 amino acids. CDR1 and CDR2 from the germline V gene are SEHNR and FQNEAQ (reference sequence). CDR3 protein: CASGTGQGNNEQFF. The CDR3 DNA reads as TGCGCCAGCGGCACGGGACAGGGCAACAATGAGCAGTTCTTC.

This chain connects TRBV29-1 to TRBJ2-1; maybe TRBD2 (6 bases). From germline, CDR1 is SQVTM and CDR2 ANQGSEA. The length of the CDR3 is 14 residues. Trimming removed 8 bases at V and 1 base at J, with 15 bases between. CDR3 residues: CSLTSRGSYNEQFF. The CDR3 region has the DNA TGCAGCTTAACATCTCGGGGGTCCTACAATGAGCAGTTCTTC.

Only one count was recorded for this clonotype. The J gene is TRBJ2-5, the V gene TRBV29-1; 16 bases fit TRBD2. Trimming removed 6 bases from V and 7 bases from J; junction bases left unmatched: 8. The CDR3 loop spans 15 amino acids. Looked up from germline, CDR1 is SQVTM and CDR2 is ANQGSEA. CDR3 amino acids: CSVSGTSGRDGTQYF. CDR3 nucleotide sequence: TGCAGCGTCTCCGGGACTAGCGGGAGGGATGGGACCCAGTACTTC.

Comments on this clonotype: A much more abundant neighbour one base away suggests this may be a read error. The V call is TRBV10-3, the J call TRBJ2-1; D might be TRBD1 (5 bases). Germline assignment: CDR1 ENHRY and CDR2 SYGVKD. The CDR3 contains 15 residues. Here the CDR3 reads CASSEWAGKHNEQFF. CDR3 in DNA: TGTGCCAGCAGTGAATGGGCAGGGAAGCACAATGAGCAGTTCTTC.

The chain has TRBV24-1 and TRBJ2-1, with D tentatively TRBD1 or TRBD2 (5 bases each). Per germline, CDR1 KGHDR and CDR2 SFDVKD. This CDR3 has 16 residues. Trimming removed 11 bases at V and 0 bases at J, with 19 bases between. This chain's CDR3 is CASSQWDGPSYNEQFF. The CDR3 region has the DNA TGTGCCAGCTCTCAATGGGACGGACCCTCCTACAATGAGCAGTTCTTC.

Only a few counts were recorded for this clonotype. Likely a read error: the CDR3 ends without its conserved phenylalanine or tryptophan. The chain uses TRBV6-1 and TRBJ2-2, with 7 bases that match TRBD2. Unmatched junction bases numbered 8, after V lost 8 bases and J lost 5 bases. Germline V gene sequence: CDR1 MNHNS, CDR2 SASEGT. This CDR3 is 14 amino acids long. CDR3 DNA sequence: TGTGCCAGCCCGACTAGCCTGGGTACCGGGGAGCTGTTTCTT. Translating it yields CASPTSLGTGELFL.

In the case of this clonotype: Its ends do not fully match the called genes, so a read error is possible. The chain joins TRBV19 to TRBJ2-7, with a weak D call TRBD1 (5 bases). This CDR3 is 14 amino acids long. The germline CDR1 and CDR2 sequences are LNHDA and SQIVND (reference sequence). CDR3: CAGSNSGHSYEQYF. In DNA form, the CDR3 reads TGTGCCGGTAGTAACTCAGGGCACTCCTACGAGCAGTACTTC.

Comment on this clonotype: Possible read error: a much larger clone is one base away. The rearrangement joins TRBV6-6 to TRBJ2-3, with 9 nucleotides matching TRBD1. This CDR3 spans 16 amino acids. Germline loops: CDR1 MNHNY, CDR2 SVGAGI (reference sequence). Trimming at V came to 7 bases and at J to 2 bases, leaving 10 bases not matched to a gene. This CDR3 reads CASIRTGAPLTDTQYF. CDR3 bases: TGTGCCAGCATCAGGACAGGGGCGCCCCTCACAGATACGCAGTATTTT.

Remarks on this clonotype: As the CDR3 is not closed by the conserved phenylalanine or tryptophan, this likely results from a read error. The chain joins TRBV7-2 to TRBJ2-2, with TRBD2 as a possible D gene (5 bases). CDR3 length equals 12 residues. Per the germline V gene, CDR1 is SGHTA and CDR2 is FQGNSA. DNA for the CDR3: TGTGCCAGCAGCTCCGAACCCGGGAAGCTGTTTCTT. Its translation: CASSSEPGKLFL.

The chain carries TRBV20-1 and TRBJ1-6, with D tentatively TRBD1 (5 bases). CDR1 and CDR2 from the germline V gene are DFQATT and SNEGSKA (reference sequence). V was trimmed by 3 bases and J by 0 bases, leaving 9 bases between them. This CDR3 has 15 amino acids. CDR3: CSARGDPSYNSPLHF. The CDR3 DNA reads as TGCAGTGCTAGGGGGGACCCCTCCTATAATTCACCCCTCCACTTT.

V and J are TRBV20-1 and TRBJ2-1; D is ambiguous. The CDR3 is made up of 10 amino acids. From germline, CDR1 is DFQATT and CDR2 SNEGSKA (reference sequence). V was trimmed by 6 bases and J by 11 bases, leaving 11 bases between them. The CDR3: CSASERKQFF. As DNA, the CDR3 is TGCAGTGCGAGCGAGAGGAAGCAGTTCTTC.

This clonotype was observed many times. V is TRBV5-4 and J is TRBJ2-3, with TRBD2 identical over 12 bases. CDR3 length: 19 amino acids. J lost 1 base, V lost 1 base, and 10 bases had no gene match. Germline-derived CDR1 and CDR2 are SGHNT and YYREEE (reference sequence). CDR3: CASSLKWLAGGQGTDTQYF. CDR3 DNA sequence: TGTGCCAGCAGCTTGAAATGGCTAGCGGGGGGGCAGGGCACAGATACGCAGTATTTT.

This rearrangement joins TRBV7-6 to TRBJ1-2; the D is unclear. Between the trimmed V and J ends, which lost 1 base and 4 bases, there was a span of 4 bases. The CDR3 runs to 12 residues. The germline V gene encodes CDR1 SGHVS and CDR2 FNYEAQ. In nucleotides, the CDR3 is TGTGCCAGCAGCTTAGAGAGCTATGGCTACACCTTC. The encoded protein is CASSLESYGYTF.

This clonotype showed up many times. DNA for the CDR3: TGTGCCAGCAGCTTAACAGGGGGAGGGATCTATGGCTACACCTTC. It yields the protein CASSLTGGGIYGYTF. The chain carries TRBV7-3 and TRBJ1-2, with a tentative D call TRBD1 (6 bases). Trimming removed 0 bases at V and 4 bases at J, with 12 bases between. CDR3 length equals 15 residues. Germline V gene lookup returns CDR1 SGHTA and CDR2 FQGTGA.

The table lists this clonotype with a few counts. The V call is TRBV7-3, the J call TRBJ1-1; D remains ambiguous. The CDR3 has 12 residues. Germline assignment: CDR1 SGHTA and CDR2 FQGTGA. Trimming pared 9 bases from V and 5 bases from J, leaving 13 bases between. The CDR3 region has the DNA TGTGCCAGGGACTTTGCGGGAACTGAAGCTTTCTTT. It is translated as CARDFAGTEAFF.

The CDR3 DNA reads TGTGCCAGCAGCTTCCGGGGGCTCTTCGAGCAGTACTTC. Amino acid sequence: CASSFRGLFEQYF. This rearrangement joins TRBV7-2 to TRBJ2-7, with D perhaps assigned TRBD1 or TRBD2 (6 bases each). The CDR3 loop spans 13 amino acids. Deletions cut 3 bases from V and 6 bases from J, with 12 bases between. The germline V gene encodes CDR1 SGHTA and CDR2 FQGNSA.

The chain uses TRBV5-8 and TRBJ2-5; 16 bases are shared with TRBD2. The J call may be mistaken, given a closer DNA end match to TRBJ2-7. The CDR3 length is 16 residues. Germline V gene lookup returns CDR1 SGHTS and CDR2 YDEGEE. The CDR3 nucleotides read TGTGCCAGCAGCTACGCGGGACTAGCGGGAGGGGCCGAGCAGTACTTC. As protein: CASSYAGLAGGAEQYF.

The V call is TRBV19, the J call TRBJ1-6; 9 bases fit TRBD1. The trim removed 5 bases at V and 16 bases at J, leaving 6 bases unmatched. Looked up from germline, CDR1 is LNHDA and CDR2 is SQIVND (reference sequence). The CDR3 consists of 12 residues. Here the CDR3 reads CASSLDRGPLHF. The CDR3 bases are TGTGCCAGTAGTTTGGACAGGGGTCCTCTCCACTTT.